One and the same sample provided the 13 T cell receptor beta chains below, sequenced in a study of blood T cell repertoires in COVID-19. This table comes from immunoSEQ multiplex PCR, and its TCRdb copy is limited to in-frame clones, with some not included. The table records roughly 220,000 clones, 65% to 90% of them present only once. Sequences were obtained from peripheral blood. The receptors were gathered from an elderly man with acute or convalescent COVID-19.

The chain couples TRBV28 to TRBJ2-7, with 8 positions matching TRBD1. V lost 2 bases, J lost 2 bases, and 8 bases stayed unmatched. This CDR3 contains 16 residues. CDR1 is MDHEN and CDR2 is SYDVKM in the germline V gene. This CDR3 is CASSLIRTGTTYEQYF. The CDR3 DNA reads TGTGCCAGCAGTTTAATCCGGACAGGGACAACCTACGAGCAGTACTTC.

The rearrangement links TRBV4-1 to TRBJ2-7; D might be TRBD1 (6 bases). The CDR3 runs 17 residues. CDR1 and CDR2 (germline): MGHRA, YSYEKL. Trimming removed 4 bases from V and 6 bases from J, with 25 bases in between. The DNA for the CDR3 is TGCGCCAGCAGCCGACTACCACAGGTTGCCACCAGGGGCGAGCAGTACTTC. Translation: CASSRLPQVATRGEQYF.

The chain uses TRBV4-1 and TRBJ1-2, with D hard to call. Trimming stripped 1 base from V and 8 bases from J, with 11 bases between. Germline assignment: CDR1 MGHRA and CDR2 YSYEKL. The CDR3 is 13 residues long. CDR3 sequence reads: CASSQGTLQGYTF. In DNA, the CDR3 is TGCGCCAGCAGCCAAGGAACATTGCAAGGCTACACCTTC.

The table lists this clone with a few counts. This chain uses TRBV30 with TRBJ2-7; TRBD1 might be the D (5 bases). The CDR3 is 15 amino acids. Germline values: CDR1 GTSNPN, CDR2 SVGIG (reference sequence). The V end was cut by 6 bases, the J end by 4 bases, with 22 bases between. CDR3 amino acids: CACWGDVTQAYEQYF. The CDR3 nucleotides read TGTGCCTGTTGGGGCGACGTGACCCAGGCTTACGAGCAGTACTTC.

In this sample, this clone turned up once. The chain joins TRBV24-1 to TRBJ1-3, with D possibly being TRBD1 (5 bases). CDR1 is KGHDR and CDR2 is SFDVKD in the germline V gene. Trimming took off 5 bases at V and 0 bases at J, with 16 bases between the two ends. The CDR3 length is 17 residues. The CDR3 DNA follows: TGTGCCACCAGTGCCTCCCCACGGGGGGTCTCTGGAAACACCATATATTTT. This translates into CATSASPRGVSGNTIYF.

The CDR3 reads CASSLTGLAGGQETQYF. The CDR3 DNA reads TGCGCCAGCAGCTTGACCGGACTAGCGGGAGGACAAGAGACCCAGTACTTC. The chain combines TRBV5-1 with TRBJ2-5; TRBD2 matches 14 bases. The CDR3 contains 17 residues. The ends lost 1 base at V and 2 bases at J; junction bases unmatched: 4. Germline V gene data show CDR1 as SGHRS and CDR2 as YFSETQ.

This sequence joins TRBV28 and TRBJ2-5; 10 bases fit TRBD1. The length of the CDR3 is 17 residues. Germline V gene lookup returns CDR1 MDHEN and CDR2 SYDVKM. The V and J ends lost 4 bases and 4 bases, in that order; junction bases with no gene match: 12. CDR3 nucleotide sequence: TGTGCCAGCAGTTCGTCATCCGGGACAGGGGTCGGAGAGACCCAGTACTTC. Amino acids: CASSSSSGTGVGETQYF. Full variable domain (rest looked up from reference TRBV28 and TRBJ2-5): DVKVTQSSRYLVKRTGEKVFLECVQDMDHENMFWYRQDPGLGLRLIYFSYDVKMKEKGDIPEGYSVSREKKERFSLILESASTNQTSMYLCASSSSSGTGVGETQYFGPGTRLLVL.

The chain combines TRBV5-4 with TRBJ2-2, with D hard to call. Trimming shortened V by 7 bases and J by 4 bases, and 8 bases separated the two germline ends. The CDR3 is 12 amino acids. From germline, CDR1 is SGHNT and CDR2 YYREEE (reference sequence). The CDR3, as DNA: TGTGCCAGCGAGAGCTTCACCGGGGAGCTGTTTTTT. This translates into CASESFTGELFF.

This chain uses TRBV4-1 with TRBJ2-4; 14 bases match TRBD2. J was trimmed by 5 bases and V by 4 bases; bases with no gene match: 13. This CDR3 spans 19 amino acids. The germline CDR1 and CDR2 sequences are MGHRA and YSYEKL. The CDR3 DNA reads TGCGCCAGCAGCCGAACCCCGCGACTAGCGGGAGGGGTCCAAAACATTCAGTACTTC. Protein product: CASSRTPRLAGGVQNIQYF.

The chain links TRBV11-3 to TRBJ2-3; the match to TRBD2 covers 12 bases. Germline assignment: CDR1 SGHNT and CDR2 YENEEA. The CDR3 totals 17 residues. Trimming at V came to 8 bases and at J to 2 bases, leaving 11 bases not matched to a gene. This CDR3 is CASGGLAGGRNTDTQYF. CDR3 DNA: TGTGCCAGCGGGGGCCTAGCGGGAGGGAGAAACACAGATACGCAGTATTTT.

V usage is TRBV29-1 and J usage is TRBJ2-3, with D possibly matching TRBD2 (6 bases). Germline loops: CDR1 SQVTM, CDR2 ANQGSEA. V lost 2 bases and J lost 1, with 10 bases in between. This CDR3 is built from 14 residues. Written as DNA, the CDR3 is TGCAGCGTTGAAAGGGGACTGGGCACAGATACGCAGTATTTT. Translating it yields CSVERGLGTDTQYF.

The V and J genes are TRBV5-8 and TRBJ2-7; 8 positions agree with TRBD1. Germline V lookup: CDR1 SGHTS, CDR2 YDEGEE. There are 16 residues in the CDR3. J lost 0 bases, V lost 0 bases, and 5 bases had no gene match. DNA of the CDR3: TGTGCCAGCAGCTTGGCCAGGGGACAGGCCTCCTACGAGCAGTACTTC. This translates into CASSLARGQASYEQYF.

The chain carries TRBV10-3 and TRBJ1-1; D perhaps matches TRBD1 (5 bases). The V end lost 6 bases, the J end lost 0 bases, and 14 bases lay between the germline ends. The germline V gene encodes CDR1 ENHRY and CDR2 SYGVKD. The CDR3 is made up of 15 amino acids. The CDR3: CAIRGGLGMNTEAFF. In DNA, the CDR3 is TGTGCCATCAGGGGGGGATTGGGGATGAACACTGAAGCTTTCTTT.